One and the same sample provided the 23 T cell receptor beta chains below, sequenced in a study of a mutant IDH1 vaccine in newly diagnosed glioma. Generated by immunoSEQ multiplex PCR, the TCRdb table keeps only in-frame clones and is missing some. The data show around 37,000 clones, with roughly three quarters seen just once and approximately 9% held by the top ten. Time point given: baseline, week 1 (first vaccination visit). Regarding treatment: pre-vaccination baseline after standard-of-care therapy. This specimen consisted of PBMCs, obtained from a glioma patient treated with radiotherapy, temozolomide or both. The receptors come from a man aged 40-55 years with glioma. Some clones in this sample may be carry-over from other donors' samples.

The J gene is TRBJ2-7, the V gene TRBV10-3, with D maybe TRBD2 (5 bases). Germline V gene sequence: CDR1 ENHRY, CDR2 SYGVKD. Trimming took off 8 bases at V and 7 bases at J, with 18 bases between the two ends. The CDR3 is 13 residues long. The CDR3 loop reads CAIADGILREQYF. The CDR3 coding sequence is TGTGCCATCGCCGACGGGATCCTACGAGAGCAGTACTTC.

V usage is TRBV5-1 and J usage is TRBJ1-6; a weak D match, TRBD1 (6 bases). Trimming shortened V by 4 bases and J by 5 bases, and 16 bases separated the two germline ends. The CDR3 is 16 residues long. Germline loops: CDR1 SGHRS, CDR2 YFSETQ. CDR3 amino acids: CASSQGLGAHNSPLHF. The CDR3 nucleotides are TGCGCCAGCAGCCAGGGGTTGGGAGCGCATAATTCACCCCTCCACTTT.

The rearrangement joins TRBV4-1 to TRBJ2-1; D might be TRBD2 (6 bases). The CDR3 extends over 14 amino acids. V lost 0 bases and J lost 10, with 13 bases in between. CDR1 and CDR2 (germline): MGHRA, YSYEKL. DNA for the CDR3: TGCGCCAGCAGCCAAGATAGCGGCAGGGACGAGCAGTTCTTC. Its protein product is CASSQDSGRDEQFF.

The V call is TRBV7-9, the J call TRBJ2-2, with D perhaps matching TRBD2 (5 bases). Trimming pared 3 bases from V and 5 bases from J, leaving 7 bases between. The germline gives CDR1 SEHNR, CDR2 FQNEAQ (reference sequence). CDR3 length: 13 residues. The CDR3 loop is CASSFGVTGELFF. The CDR3 coding sequence is TGTGCCAGCAGCTTCGGGGTTACCGGGGAGCTGTTTTTT.

The CDR3 bases are TGCGCCAGCAGTGCGGAGAGGGTGGATAGCAATCAGCCCCAGCATTTT. Its protein is CASSAERVDSNQPQHF. The rearrangement uses TRBV10-2 and TRBJ1-5, with D hard to call. Trimming left V 4 bases short and J 0 bases short, with 13 bases between. This CDR3 comprises 16 residues. The germline V gene encodes CDR1 WSHSY and CDR2 SAAADI.

V and J are TRBV5-5 and TRBJ1-2; no firm D call. CDR1 is SGHKS, CDR2 YYEKEE, per germline (reference sequence). CDR3 size: 13 residues. The V end was cut by 2 bases, the J end by 8 bases, with 13 bases between. The CDR3 loop is CASSFGSRLGYTF. The CDR3 region has the DNA TGTGCCAGCAGCTTCGGGAGTCGCCTCGGCTACACCTTC.

This chain uses TRBV6-1 with TRBJ1-2; tentative D call: TRBD1 (6 bases). Trimming removed 3 bases from V and 7 bases from J, with 12 bases in between. The CDR3 covers 13 residues. Germline V gives CDR1 MNHNS, CDR2 SASEGT. The CDR3 bases are TGTGCCAGCAGTGATACAGGGTTTATTGGCTACACCTTC. Its protein product is CASSDTGFIGYTF.

V and J are TRBV7-6 and TRBJ1-1, with D tentatively TRBD1 (6 bases). With 5 bases removed from V and 1 base from J, the gap between germline ends came to 11 bases. Germline V gene lookup returns CDR1 SGHVS and CDR2 FNYEAQ. This CDR3 has 14 residues. This chain's CDR3 is CASSPGGANTEAFF. In DNA, the CDR3 is TGTGCCAGCAGCCCCGGGGGGGCGAACACTGAAGCTTTCTTT.

The chain recombines TRBV30 with TRBJ2-1; perhaps TRBD2 as D (6 bases). CDR1 and CDR2 (germline): GTSNPN, SVGIG (reference sequence). V shed 1 base and J shed 8 bases, with 9 bases lying between them. CDR3 length: 12 amino acids. CDR3 nucleotide sequence: TGTGCCTGGAGTGAATCTAGCGATGAGCAGTTCTTC. It encodes CAWSESSDEQFF.

A word on this clone: With a much larger clone just one base away, this may be a read error. The chain combines TRBV5-6 with TRBJ1-2; TRBD1 agrees at 7 bases. The CDR3 contains 14 residues. CDR1 and CDR2 from the germline V gene are SGHDT and YYEEEE. The CDR3 DNA follows: TGTGCCGGCAGCGAAACAGGGGATGGACGTGGCTACACCTTC. Encoded protein: CAGSETGDGRGYTF. The variable domain in full, with the rest retrieved from reference TRBV5-6 and TRBJ1-2, is DAGVTQSPTHLIKTRGQQVTLRCSPKSGHDTVSWYQQALGQGPQFIFQYYEEEERQRGNFPDRFSGHQFPNYSSELNVNALLLGDSALYLCAGSETGDGRGYTFGSGTRLTVV.

The chain is built from TRBV7-8 and TRBJ2-7; D is possibly TRBD2 (5 bases). The ends were cut back, 10 bases at V and 2 bases at J, with 6 bases in the middle. The V gene's germline CDR1 is SGHVS and CDR2 FQNEAQ. The CDR3 has 10 amino acids. Here the CDR3 DNA reads TGTGCCACGGGGACCTACGAGCAGTACTTC. Translated, it gives CATGTYEQYF.

The chain has TRBV27 and TRBJ2-1, with D possibly matching TRBD2 (5 bases). Germline V lookup: CDR1 MNHEY, CDR2 SMNVEV (reference sequence). This CDR3 contains 14 residues. The germline V and J ends were trimmed by 4 bases and 7 bases, with 14 bases remaining between them. CDR3 DNA sequence: TGTGCCAGCAGTTATTTGGGGAGAGGGAATGAGCAGTTCTTC. As protein: CASSYLGRGNEQFF.

The rearrangement uses TRBV5-1 and TRBJ2-3; TRBD1 matches at 11 bases. This CDR3 is 20 amino acids long. The trim removed 4 bases at V and 0 bases at J, leaving 16 bases unmatched. Germline V gene lookup returns CDR1 SGHRS and CDR2 YFSETQ. The CDR3 nucleotides read TGCGCCAGCAGCCCCTCGGACAGGGGGCCTCAGTTACATAGCACAGATACGCAGTATTTT. As protein: CASSPSDRGPQLHSTDTQYF.

V gene TRBV30 combines with J gene TRBJ2-4, with 8 positions matching TRBD2. V lost 4 bases, J lost 0 bases, and 8 bases stayed unmatched. The length of the CDR3 is 16 residues. CDR1 is GTSNPN, CDR2 SVGIG, per germline (reference sequence). For the CDR3, the DNA is TGTGCCTGGATGATTAGCGGGACTCTAGCCAAAAACATTCAGTACTTC. Amino acids: CAWMISGTLAKNIQYF.

This clone has more than one count but fewer than ten. This rearrangement joins TRBV9 to TRBJ1-2; weak D call: TRBD1 (6 bases). There are 13 residues in the CDR3. V lost 4 bases and J 6 bases, leaving 13 bases between the germline ends. CDR1 is SGDLS and CDR2 is YYNGEE in the germline V gene. The CDR3 spells CASSSTYRDGYTF. The DNA of the CDR3 is TGTGCCAGCAGCTCCACCTACAGGGATGGCTACACCTTC.

This sequence joins TRBV5-4 and TRBJ1-2, with a weak D call TRBD1 (5 bases). The CDR3 covers 15 residues. V was pared by 6 bases and J by 0 bases, with 15 bases between. CDR1 and CDR2 from the germline V gene are SGHNT and YYREEE (reference sequence). This chain's CDR3 is CASTLGGISNYGYTF. CDR3 nucleotides: TGTGCCAGCACCCTGGGGGGGATCTCTAACTATGGCTACACCTTC. The full variable domain, rest sourced from reference TRBV5-4 and TRBJ1-2, is ETGVTQSPTHLIKTRGQQVTLRCSSQSGHNTVSWYQQALGQGPQFIFQYYREEENGRGNFPPRFSGLQFPNYSSELNVNALELDDSALYLCASTLGGISNYGYTFGSGTRLTVV.

Of note for this clone: Other DNA sequences of this sample code for an identical CDR3. The chain uses TRBV7-2 and TRBJ1-1; weak D call: TRBD1 (5 bases). The germline gives CDR1 SGHTA, CDR2 FQGNSA. There are 13 residues in the CDR3. The V and J ends lost 4 bases and 1 base respectively, with 7 bases between them. Here the CDR3 reads CASSSGRNTEAFF. Here the CDR3 DNA reads TGTGCCAGCAGCTCGGGACGGAACACTGAAGCTTTCTTT.

This clone was seen only once. The chain joins TRBV5-6 to TRBJ1-5, with no clear D. Between the trimmed V and J ends, which lost 2 bases and 6 bases, there was a span of 3 bases. The CDR3 has 11 residues. CDR1 is SGHDT and CDR2 is YYEEEE in the germline V gene. Here the CDR3 DNA reads TGTGCCAGCAGCTTTTTTCAGCCCCAGCATTTT. Protein sequence: CASSFFQPQHF. Looking up the rest from reference TRBV5-6 and TRBJ1-5 gives the full variable domain: DAGVTQSPTHLIKTRGQQVTLRCSPKSGHDTVSWYQQALGQGPQFIFQYYEEEERQRGNFPDRFSGHQFPNYSSELNVNALLLGDSALYLCASSFFQPQHFGDGTRLSIL.

The chain has TRBV2 and TRBJ1-5; D unresolved. Germline lookup yields CDR1 SNHLY and CDR2 FYNNEI. Deletions cut 0 bases from V and 0 bases from J, with 6 bases between. The CDR3 spans 15 residues. The CDR3 nucleotides read TGTGCCAGCAGTGAAGCGGCTAATAGCAATCAGCCCCAGCATTTT. Amino acids: CASSEAANSNQPQHF.

The chain links TRBV2 to TRBJ1-1, with D perhaps matching TRBD1 (5 bases). This CDR3 region has 13 residues. Germline lookup yields CDR1 SNHLY and CDR2 FYNNEI. Trimming left V 7 bases short and J 1 base short, with 10 bases between. CDR3 in amino acids: CASTRGENTEAFF. The CDR3 region has the DNA TGTGCCAGCACGCGGGGGGAGAACACTGAAGCTTTCTTT.

This chain uses TRBV5-1 with TRBJ2-3; D uncertain. CDR1 is SGHRS and CDR2 is YFSETQ in the germline V gene. This CDR3 contains 15 residues. V dropped 1 base and J dropped 1 base, with 10 bases sitting between them. CDR3 DNA: TGCGCCAGCAGCTTGACTCCTACACGCACAGATACGCAGTATTTT. It codes for CASSLTPTRTDTQYF.

The V call is TRBV19, the J call TRBJ1-3; no firm D call. The germline V gene encodes CDR1 LNHDA and CDR2 SQIVND (reference sequence). V was trimmed by 3 bases and J by 4 bases, leaving 13 bases between them. CDR3 size: 15 residues. The CDR3 DNA reads TGTGCCAGTAGTATCGCGGGCGCGGTGGGAAACACCATATATTTT. Translating gives CASSIAGAVGNTIYF.

The rearrangement joins TRBV6-1 to TRBJ1-5; no clear D. The V end was cut by 1 base, the J end by 4 bases, with 17 bases between. Germline CDR1 and CDR2: MNHNS and SASEGT. CDR3 length equals 17 residues. CDR3 sequence (DNA): TGTGCCAGCAGTGAAGAATTGAGGAGACGGGCGAATCAGCCCCAGCATTTT. Translated, it gives CASSEELRRRANQPQHF.